What follows are 27 T cell receptor beta chains derived from one specimen sequenced in a study of blood T cell repertoires in COVID-19. TCRdb keeps only in-frame clones here, not all; method: immunoSEQ multiplex PCR. Here the sample spans 60,000 to 75,000 clones, just over 70% being singletons. What was sequenced was PBMCs or T cells enriched from blood (not recorded which). The receptors here all came from an older woman who had been exposed to COVID-19.

The chain has TRBV19 and TRBJ2-2; tentative D call: TRBD2 (6 bases). This CDR3 contains 17 residues. Germline assignment: CDR1 LNHDA and CDR2 SQIVND (reference sequence). Trimming cost V 5 bases and J 5 bases, with 21 bases left between them. As DNA, the CDR3 is TGTGCCAGTAGTCAGCTCCCGGGAGTTGTTAGGACCGGGGAGCTGTTTTTT. It translates to CASSQLPGVVRTGELFF. Drawing the rest from reference TRBV19 and TRBJ2-2, the complete variable domain is DGGITQSPKYLFRKEGQNVTLSCEQNLNHDAMYWYRQDPGQGLRLIYYSQIVNDFQKGDIAEGYSVSREKKESFPLTVTSAQKNPTAFYLCASSQLPGVVRTGELFFGEGSRLTVL.

The V call is TRBV4-3, the J call TRBJ2-3; the match to TRBD2 covers 8 bases. Trimming removed 0 bases from V and 1 base from J; junction bases left unmatched: 9. CDR1 and CDR2 from the germline V gene are LGHNA and YSLEER. The CDR3 is 18 amino acids. The CDR3: CASSQDYGGGRRTDTQYF. CDR3 coding DNA: TGCGCCAGCAGCCAAGATTATGGTGGCGGGAGGCGCACAGATACGCAGTATTTT.

This clone was seen more than once but under ten times. The junction departs from germline at one end; a sequencing error may be responsible. The genes are TRBV7-8 and TRBJ2-1, with D possibly matching TRBD2 (5 bases). Germline CDR1 reads SGHVS; CDR2 reads FQNEAQ. This CDR3 region has 12 residues. CDR3 sequence: CASSLAHNEQFF. Written as DNA, the CDR3 is TGTGCCAGCAGCCTAGCCCATAATGAGCAGTTCTTC.

The genes are TRBV21-1 and TRBJ1-1. TRBV21-1 is a known pseudogene. The CDR3 sequence is 14 residues long. The CDR3 here is CASSTEDGNTEAFF. CDR3 DNA: TGTGCCAGCAGCACGGAGGACGGGAACACTGAAGCTTTCTTT.

The chain combines TRBV4-3 with TRBJ1-5, with D possibly being TRBD1 (6 bases). Germline values: CDR1 LGHNA, CDR2 YSLEER. The CDR3 is 14 amino acids. V was cut by 2 bases and J by 5 bases, with 10 bases left in between. The CDR3 spells CASSQSQGYQPQHF. DNA for the CDR3: TGCGCCAGCAGCCAATCGCAGGGGTATCAGCCCCAGCATTTT.

The chain is built from TRBV7-2 and TRBJ1-2; TRBD1 agrees at 7 bases. The V gene end was trimmed by 5 bases and the J gene end by 12 bases; junction bases not matched to a gene: 15. CDR1 is SGHTA, CDR2 FQGNSA, per germline. The CDR3 runs to 14 residues. CDR3 amino acids: CASSPWTGGLHNTF. As DNA, the CDR3 is TGTGCCAGCAGCCCATGGACAGGTGGATTGCACAACACCTTC.

The table lists this clone with a few counts. The CDR3 loop is CSVLPVTAGGYTF. DNA for the CDR3: TGCAGCGTTCTCCCGGTAACGGCGGGTGGCTACACCTTC. This rearrangement joins TRBV29-1 to TRBJ1-2; D is ambiguous. Germline CDR1 and CDR2: SQVTM and ANQGSEA. The CDR3 is made up of 13 amino acids. V lost 5 bases, J lost 7 bases, and 17 bases lay in between. Full variable domain (rest looked up from reference TRBV29-1 and TRBJ1-2): SAVISQKPSRDICQRGTSLTIQCQVDSQVTMMFWYRQQPGQSLTLIATANQGSEATYESGFVIDKFPISRPNLTFSTLTVSNMSPEDSSIYLCSVLPVTAGGYTFGSGTRLTVV.

The rearrangement links TRBV28 to TRBJ2-2; TRBD2 might be the D (5 bases). V lost 6 bases and J 1 base, leaving 12 bases between the germline ends. The CDR3 is 15 residues long. From germline, CDR1 is MDHEN and CDR2 SYDVKM. The CDR3 DNA reads as TGTGCCAGCAGCCTCCCGGGAAAGAACACCGGGGAGCTGTTTTTT. Residues: CASSLPGKNTGELFF.

The chain links TRBV5-4 to TRBJ1-1, with D uncertain. Germline loops: CDR1 SGHNT, CDR2 YYREEE (reference sequence). This CDR3 comprises 14 residues. Trimming shortened V by 1 base and J by 0 bases, and 7 bases separated the two germline ends. CDR3: CASSLSAVNTEAFF. Here the CDR3 DNA reads TGTGCCAGCAGCTTGTCTGCGGTGAACACTGAAGCTTTCTTT.

The chain is built from TRBV10-3 and TRBJ1-5, with unresolved D. V lost 3 bases, J lost 1 base, and 7 bases lay in between. This CDR3 has 14 residues. Per the germline V gene, CDR1 is ENHRY and CDR2 is SYGVKD. The CDR3, as DNA: TGTGCCATCAGTGAAGAGGCAAGCAATCAGCCCCAGCATTTT. Translation gives CAISEEASNQPQHF.

The rearrangement joins TRBV3-1 (or the pseudogene TRBV3-2) to TRBJ2-7; TRBD1 might be the D (6 bases). The germline CDR1 and CDR2 sequences are LGHDT and YNNKEL (reference sequence). This CDR3 region has 12 residues. The ends were cut back, 11 bases at V and 3 bases at J, with 14 bases in the middle. In DNA, the CDR3 is TGTGCCTCCCAAGGGGGTCACTACGAGCAGTACTTC. Translating gives CASQGGHYEQYF.

This chain uses TRBV14 with TRBJ2-7, with 7 bases lining up with TRBD2. V shed 4 bases, J shed 5 bases, and the junction held 2 bases outside the gene matches. CDR1 and CDR2 from the germline V gene are SGHDN and FVKESK. The CDR3 sequence is 12 residues long. CDR3 DNA sequence: TGTGCCAGCAGCCTCGCGGGGGACGAGCAGTACTTC. Its translation: CASSLAGDEQYF.

V is TRBV29-1 and J is TRBJ1-1; D gene unclear. Germline V gives CDR1 SQVTM, CDR2 ANQGSEA. The germline V and J ends were trimmed by 2 bases and 3 bases, with 28 bases remaining between them. The CDR3 is made up of 19 amino acids. The CDR3 region is CSVEKSAVLGRYGDTEAFF. The CDR3 nucleotides are TGCAGCGTTGAAAAATCTGCGGTTTTAGGGCGATACGGGGACACTGAAGCTTTCTTT.

The V call is TRBV6-5, the J call TRBJ2-2, with a weak D call TRBD2 (6 bases). The germline V gene has CDR1 MNHEY and CDR2 SVGAGI. The CDR3 totals 14 residues. V lost 6 bases and J 4 bases, leaving 12 bases between the germline ends. The CDR3 DNA reads TGTGCCAGCAGCAACGTGGGGGGCACCGGGGAGCTGTTTTTT. Residues: CASSNVGGTGELFF.

The chain carries TRBV10-2 and TRBJ2-7; possibly TRBD1 for D (5 bases). Germline CDR1 WSHSY, CDR2 SAAADI. This CDR3 spans 14 amino acids. V lost 5 bases, J lost 0 bases, and 11 bases lay in between. The CDR3 DNA reads as TGCGCCAGCAGTCAGACAGTTAACTCCTACGAGCAGTACTTC. Encoded protein: CASSQTVNSYEQYF.

This clone appeared once. V usage is TRBV3-1 (or the pseudogene TRBV3-2) and J usage is TRBJ1-1; a weak D match, TRBD1 (5 bases). The CDR3 has 15 residues. Trimming stripped 0 bases from V and 11 bases from J, with 19 bases between. Germline CDR1 is LGHDT and CDR2 is YNNKEL (reference sequence). CDR3 amino acids: CASSQDPAGMLAAFF. In DNA form, the CDR3 reads TGTGCCAGCAGCCAAGATCCGGCAGGGATGCTGGCCGCTTTCTTT.

The rearrangement joins TRBV3-1 (or the pseudogene TRBV3-2) to TRBJ2-7, with TRBD2 matching over 9 bases. The CDR3 spans 17 residues. Looked up from germline, CDR1 is LGHDT and CDR2 is YNNKEL (reference sequence). The junction had 13 bases not matched to a gene; V was cut back by 1 base and J by 6 bases. DNA for the CDR3: TGTGCCAGCAGCCAAGGTCGGGGGGGACTAGCCCTCGGCGAGCAGTACTTC. Amino acids: CASSQGRGGLALGEQYF.

Here the CDR3 DNA reads TGTGCCAGCAGTTACCCGGGACAGCTAGGCTACACCTTC. This sequence encodes CASSYPGQLGYTF. This chain uses TRBV6-2 or TRBV6-3 with TRBJ1-2; 7 positions match TRBD1. The ends lost 2 bases at V and 8 bases at J; junction bases unmatched: 5. CDR1 is MNHEY and CDR2 is SVGEGT in the germline V gene. This CDR3 spans 13 amino acids.

The chain combines TRBV5-4 with TRBJ1-1, with a possible D match to TRBD1 (5 bases). The V gene lost 2 bases and the J gene lost 4 bases, with 12 bases spanning the gap. The CDR3 covers 14 residues. Germline CDR1 is SGHNT and CDR2 is YYREEE (reference sequence). In DNA form, the CDR3 reads TGTGCCAGCAGCTTCGACAGCCTAGGCACTGAAGCTTTCTTT. Amino acid sequence: CASSFDSLGTEAFF.

CDR3 sequence: CASSYGQGSANEKLFF. The DNA of the CDR3 is TGTGCCAGCAGCTATGGACAGGGCTCGGCTAATGAAAAACTGTTTTTT. V gene TRBV5-5 combines with J gene TRBJ1-4, with 8 bases that match TRBD1. Per the germline V gene, CDR1 is SGHKS and CDR2 is YYEKEE (reference sequence). V shed 3 bases and J 3 bases; nucleotides not matched to a gene: 7. The CDR3 runs to 16 residues.

The chain is built from TRBV11-2 and TRBJ1-6, with a tentative D call TRBD1 (6 bases). The CDR3 length is 19 residues. CDR1 and CDR2 (germline): SGHAT, FQNNGV. V gave up 1 base and J gave up 2 bases, with 18 bases separating them. DNA for the CDR3: TGTGCCAGCAGCTTAGCAGGGGTCGACCTCAGAGCCTATAATTCACCCCTCCACTTT. It encodes CASSLAGVDLRAYNSPLHF. The full variable domain, rest sourced from reference TRBV11-2 and TRBJ1-6, is EAGVAQSPRYKIIEKRQSVAFWCNPISGHATLYWYQQILGQGPKLLIQFQNNGVVDDSQLPKDRFSAERLKGVDSTLKIQPAKLEDSAVYLCASSLAGVDLRAYNSPLHFGNGTRLTVT.

The CDR3 DNA is TGTGCCAGCGGGACACCACACCAAGAGACCCAGTACTTC. This codes for CASGTPHQETQYF. The V call is TRBV5-4, the J call TRBJ2-5; D might be TRBD1 (6 bases). Germline values: CDR1 SGHNT, CDR2 YYREEE (reference sequence). Trimming cost V 7 bases and J 0 bases, with 10 bases left between them. This CDR3 contains 13 residues.

The chain employs TRBV5-4 and TRBJ1-2; 8 nucleotides match TRBD1. The germline V gene has CDR1 SGHNT and CDR2 YYREEE (reference sequence). This CDR3 is 14 amino acids long. After removal of 0 bases from V and 8 bases from J, the junction contained 6 bases not matched to a gene. The CDR3 reads CASSLAQGAGGYTF. The CDR3, as DNA: TGTGCCAGCAGCTTGGCTCAGGGGGCCGGAGGCTACACCTTC.

The J gene is TRBJ1-3, the V gene TRBV7-9, with D possibly matching TRBD1 (6 bases). Looked up from germline, CDR1 is SEHNR and CDR2 is FQNEAQ (reference sequence). Trimming left V 1 base short and J 2 bases short, with 6 bases between. There are 14 residues in the CDR3. The CDR3 is CASSLDRAGNTIYF. The CDR3 nucleotides are TGTGCCAGCAGCTTAGACAGGGCTGGAAACACCATATATTTT.

CDR3 coding DNA: TGTGCCACCAGTGACCCTAGCGGAGGTAGCACAGATACGCAGTATTTT. Its protein product is CATSDPSGGSTDTQYF. The genes are TRBV24-1 and TRBJ2-3; 7 nucleotides match TRBD2. Losses at the gene ends were 4 bases for V and 0 bases for J; bases not matched to a gene: 6. The CDR3 contains 16 residues. The V gene's germline CDR1 is KGHDR and CDR2 SFDVKD.

This clone was found many times. This sequence joins TRBV27 and TRBJ2-2; D ambiguous. The CDR3 spans 11 residues. CDR1 and CDR2 (germline): MNHEY, SMNVEV (reference sequence). With 5 bases removed from V and 6 bases from J, the gap between germline ends came to 4 bases. The CDR3 coding sequence is TGTGCCAGCAGTCAATCCGGGGAGCTGTTTTTT. Amino acid sequence: CASSQSGELFF.

The chain uses TRBV6-1 and TRBJ1-3; D remains ambiguous. Germline CDR1 reads MNHNS; CDR2 reads SASEGT. V was pared by 0 bases and J by 4 bases, with 10 bases between. The CDR3 loop spans 15 amino acids. The CDR3 region is CASSEAASGGNTIYF. The CDR3 coding sequence is TGTGCCAGCAGTGAAGCGGCCTCGGGGGGAAACACCATATATTTT.